These 5 T cell receptor beta chains came from one sample sequenced in a study of blood T cells in healthy people across ages. Sample-barcoded 5' priming and a J-beta primer mix drove a second PCR of roughly 7 to 11 cycles. TCRdb reanalysed the 5' RACE reads using MiXCR and keeps one entry per CDR3 protein. The table records about 970,000 distinct CDR3 sequences, roughly 50% of them present only once. The sample taken for sequencing was blood. These TCRs come from a woman in her sixties or seventies in good health.

The chain uses TRBV6-5 and TRBJ2-7; 9 bases line up with TRBD2. The CDR3 totals 14 residues. CDR1 MNHEY and CDR2 SVGAGI come from the germline V gene. V lost 8 bases and J lost 2; bases outside the gene matches: 7. CDR3 in DNA: TGTGCCAGCGGCTGGGCGGGAGGGCCCTACGAGCAGTACTTC. As protein: CASGWAGGPYEQYF.

The chain employs TRBV28 and TRBJ1-2; possible D gene TRBD1, 5 bases. The CDR3 extends over 12 amino acids. Deletions cut 6 bases from V and 7 bases from J, with 12 bases between. The V gene's germline CDR1 is MDHEN and CDR2 SYDVKM. The CDR3 reads CASRAGRSGYTF. The DNA for the CDR3 is TGTGCCAGCAGGGCGGGACGCAGTGGCTACACCTTC.

This clonotype was observed once. The chain couples TRBV28 to TRBJ2-1; 7 positions agree with TRBD2. V was clipped by 1 base and J by 10 bases; unmatched bases: 1. The CDR3 is 12 residues long. Germline V gives CDR1 MDHEN, CDR2 SYDVKM. CDR3 DNA: TGTGCCAGCAGTTTATTCGGGGGGGAGCAGTTCTTC. Translating it yields CASSLFGGEQFF.

The chain links TRBV5-1 to TRBJ1-2, with D perhaps matching TRBD1 (6 bases). V lost 0 bases to trimming and J lost 3 bases, with 12 bases between them. Per the germline V gene, CDR1 is SGHRS and CDR2 is YFSETQ. The CDR3 sequence is 15 residues long. In nucleotides, the CDR3 is TGCGCCAGCAGCTTGGTTGCGGGGGCGGACTATGGCTACACCTTC. Its translation is CASSLVAGADYGYTF.

This clonotype was counted at least ten times. The V gene is TRBV29-1, the J gene TRBJ2-7; weak D call: TRBD1 (6 bases). Deletions cut 5 bases from V and 6 bases from J, with 11 bases between. This CDR3 has 11 amino acids. Per the germline V gene, CDR1 is SQVTM and CDR2 is ANQGSEA. CDR3 coding DNA: TGCAGCGTTCCACAGGGTCCCGAGCAGTACTTC. As protein: CSVPQGPEQYF.